This record concerns one T cell receptor (beta chain) sequence. The specificity of this receptor is unknown. Base quality data are lacking; no much larger clone is found one base away. The label giving this sample's time point can be read as: newly diagnosed GD, antithyroid drugs for less than 3 months. For both TCR sequencing and RNA sequencing, RNA was extracted from PBMCs in TRIzol. Graves' disease was diagnosed according to American Thyroid Association guidelines. The patients came from an endocrinology department in Xi'an, China. From each patient, roughly 9 milliliters of peripheral blood was collected into an EDTA anticoagulant tube. Ficoll Paque Plus density gradient separation was used to isolate PBMCs, and no additional T cell sorting was done. An Agilent 2100 Bioanalyzer and agarose gel were used to check RNA quality, and a NanoDrop 2000 was used to measure RNA concentration. This entry is derived from a study of regulatory T cells in long-lasting Graves disease (dated by TCRdb to the early 2020s). General notes on the study: Antithyroid drugs had been taken for less than 3 months by newly diagnosed Graves' disease patients. Patients with persistent Graves' disease were compared with patients with newly diagnosed Graves' disease using TCR sequencing and RNA sequencing of peripheral blood. The study took place in China and was registered as a clinical trial. TCR sequencing covered roughly 13 persistent and about 20 newly diagnosed Graves' disease patients, about 35 samples in total.

The receptor library was made with multiplex PCR. Sequencing took place on an Illumina HiSeq 4000. TCR beta libraries were built with iRepertoire HTBI primers and Arm-PCR amplification of CDR3 regions. PCR products were gel purified before sequencing. The authors' pipeline ran thus. Across samples, approximately 68 TRBV and 13 to 15 TRBJ segments were identified and used for gene usage analysis of CDR3 amino acid clonotypes. COPE and FqMerger were used to merge the filtered high-quality paired reads into contigs. BLAST was used to align contigs to IMGT TRBV, TRBD and TRBJ reference genes, and CDR3 was defined according to IMGT. Any clonotype with a frequency above 0.1% was counted as a highly expanded clone. Shannon entropy served as the measure of repertoire diversity, while the Gini coefficient captured V-J evenness. A clonotype was considered public if more than one individual shared it. TCRdb reran the public reads through fastp at Q25 and MiXCR, keeping productive beta chains. Each CDR3 protein gets just one entry, which takes the most common genes and DNA from the rows behind it. For this entry, the V and J calls and clone size follow TCRdb and not the study's own pipeline. The sample includes about 540,000 distinct CDR3 sequences, with less than 15% observed a single time. The ten largest clones take up roughly 9.7% of the sample.

The paper's findings and limits, for the study overall: Peripheral blood alone was examined, since thyroid tissue, which constituted the primary lesion, could not be accessed. Lower TCR Shannon entropy and fewer highly expanded clones were observed in persistent Graves' disease patients than in newly diagnosed patients, which suggested clonal expansion. Sequencing and analysis were limited to the TCR beta chain. Patients with persistent disease shared more public clonotypes (about 2,500) than newly diagnosed patients did (around 930). The small sample size was acknowledged by the authors as a limitation that may reduce accuracy. TRBV28, TRBJ1-2 and TRBJ2-5 were preferentially used in persistent disease, while TRBV20-1 and TRBJ2-1 were favored in newly diagnosed disease.

The CDR3 numbers 14 residues from cysteine through phenylalanine. The read is trimmed to its CDR3 DNA, 42 bases read in frame from base 1. V is clipped by 3 bases and J by 3 bases, and the sequence between their germline boundaries is 9 bases long. This same sample was also taken into another study, of T cells in Graves' hyperthyroidism and ophthalmopathy. Per that second paper: A patient counted as having stable Graves' hyperthyroidism if no progression to ophthalmopathy occurred over 18 months of follow-up. Hyperthyroidism patients were aged 18 to 65 years and newly diagnosed, with disease duration of less than 2 months. Patients with uncontrolled infections, other autoimmune diseases, pregnancy or lactation were excluded. Diagnoses were based on clinical symptoms, serum thyroxine and TRAb, thyroid ultrasound and orbital computed tomography. The TCR CDR3 was subjected to a first round of RT-PCR using the HTBI primer set and the Qiagen OneStep RT-PCR kit. Most expanded thyroid clonotypes (frequency above 0.001) were also detected in blood, a finding suggesting that blood repertoires may reflect thyroid immune responses. A model built on a 13 V-J signature distinguished ophthalmopathy from stable hyperthyroidism, reaching approximately 89% sensitivity and under 84% specificity in cross-validation and 80%/75% in testing. During validation, the model predicted progression to ophthalmopathy a median of approximately 6 months ahead of onset, with approximately 71% sensitivity and almost 75% specificity. TCR V-J signatures able to tell the groups apart were searched for in a discovery cohort of 90 to 100 patients, of whom roughly 42 had Graves' ophthalmopathy and about 55 had stable Graves' hyperthyroidism. Prospective prediction of ophthalmopathy was tested in an independent validation cohort of 18 to 20 hyperthyroidism patients and 17 patients who later progressed to ophthalmopathy. The 90 to 100 discovery patients were randomly divided into training and test sets at a 7:3 ratio. The study also compared thyroid tissue and blood T-cell repertoires from more than 5 Graves' hyperthyroidism patients. After blood sampling, hyperthyroidism patients were treated with methimazole at a starting dose of 30 mg daily, and ophthalmopathy patients were treated with high-dose intravenous methylprednisolone. Libraries were constructed in a second round of multiplex PCR, after which size selection and purification were carried out. Libraries were sequenced paired-end with 100 bp reads on an Illumina HiSeq2000. SOAPnuke was used to process the raw data, removing reads that contained adapters or uncalled bases, had a mean Phred below 15, or lacked an exact match to the constant primer or identifier. High-quality paired reads were merged with COPE v1.2.5, and unique nucleotide sequences were defined as clonotypes. Clonotypes were aligned to IMGT TRBV, TRBD and TRBJ reference segments using MiTCR v1.1. Only V-J combinations with frequency above 0.0001, covering about 99% of repertoires, were analysed. A TCS score was defined as the ratio of F50 (clonal expansion) to E x V (chaos), with BLOSUM62-based TCRdist applied between CDR3 peptides within each V-J. Welch's t-statistics and random forest reduced roughly 540 V-J features to roughly 13, which were used in a naive Bayes classifier (R e1071). Sample size was not statistically predetermined, and blinding of investigators to group allocation was not performed. According to the paper, TCR Vbeta CDR3 sequencing was carried out on 135 peripheral blood samples, which came from 40 to 45 ophthalmopathy, 75 to 80 hyperthyroidism and some 17 progressor patients.

The V and J segments used are TRBV12-3 or TRBV12-4 and TRBJ1-5, with TRBD1 perhaps the D gene, on 5 matching bases. The TCR originated in a man aged 25-45 years with Graves disease. Donor details come from another sample of the same person, matched by shared clones. Sequenced material: peripheral blood mononuclear cells (PBMCs), taken at new diagnosis, from a patient treated with antithyroid drugs. Read as DNA, the sequence is TGTGCCAGCAGTTTCTGGGGCTTCAATCAGCCCCAGCATTTT. This translates into CASSFWGFNQPQHF.